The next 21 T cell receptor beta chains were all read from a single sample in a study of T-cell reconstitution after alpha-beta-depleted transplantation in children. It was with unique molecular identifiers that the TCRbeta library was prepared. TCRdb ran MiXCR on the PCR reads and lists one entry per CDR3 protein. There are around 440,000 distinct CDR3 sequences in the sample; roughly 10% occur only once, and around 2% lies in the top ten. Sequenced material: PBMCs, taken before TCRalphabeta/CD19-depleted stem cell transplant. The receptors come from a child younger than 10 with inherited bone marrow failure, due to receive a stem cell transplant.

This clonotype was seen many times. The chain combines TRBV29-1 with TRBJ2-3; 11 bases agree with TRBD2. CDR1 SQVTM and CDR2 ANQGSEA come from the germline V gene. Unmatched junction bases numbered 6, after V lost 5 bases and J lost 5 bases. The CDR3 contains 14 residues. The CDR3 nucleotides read TGCAGCGTTCTAGCGGGAGGTTGGGGAGATACGCAGTATTTT. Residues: CSVLAGGWGDTQYF.

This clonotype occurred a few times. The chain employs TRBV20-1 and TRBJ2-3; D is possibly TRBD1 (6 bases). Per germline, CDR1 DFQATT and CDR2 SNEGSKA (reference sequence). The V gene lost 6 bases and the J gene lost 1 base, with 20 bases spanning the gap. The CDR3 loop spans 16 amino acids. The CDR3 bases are TGCAGTGCGCCCACCCCTACAGGGATCCGCACAGATACGCAGTATTTT. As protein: CSAPTPTGIRTDTQYF.

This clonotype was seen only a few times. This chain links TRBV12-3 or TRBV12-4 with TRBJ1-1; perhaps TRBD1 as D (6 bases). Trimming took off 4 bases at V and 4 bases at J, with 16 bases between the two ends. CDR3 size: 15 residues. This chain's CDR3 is CASSWDKWDGTEAFF. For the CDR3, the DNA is TGTGCCAGCAGTTGGGACAAGTGGGATGGCACTGAAGCTTTCTTT.

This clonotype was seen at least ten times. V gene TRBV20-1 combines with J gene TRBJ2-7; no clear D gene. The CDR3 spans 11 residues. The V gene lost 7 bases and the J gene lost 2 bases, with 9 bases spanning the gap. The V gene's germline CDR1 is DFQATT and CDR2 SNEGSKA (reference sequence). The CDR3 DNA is TGCAGTGTGGCGGAACCCTACGAGCAGTACTTC. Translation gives CSVAEPYEQYF.

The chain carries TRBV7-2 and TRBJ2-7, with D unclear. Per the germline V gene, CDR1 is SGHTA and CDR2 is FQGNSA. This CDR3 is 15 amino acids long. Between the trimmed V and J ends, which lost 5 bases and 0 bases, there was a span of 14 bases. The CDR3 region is CASSPLGLSSYEQYF. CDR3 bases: TGTGCCAGCAGCCCCCTCGGGCTGAGCTCCTACGAGCAGTACTTC.

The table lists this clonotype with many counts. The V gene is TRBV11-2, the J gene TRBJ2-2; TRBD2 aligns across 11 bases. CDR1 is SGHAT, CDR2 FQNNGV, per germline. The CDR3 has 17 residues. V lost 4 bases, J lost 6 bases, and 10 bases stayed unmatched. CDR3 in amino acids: CASSSPETSGEAGELFF. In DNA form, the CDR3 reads TGTGCCAGCAGCTCTCCTGAGACTAGCGGGGAAGCCGGGGAGCTGTTTTTT. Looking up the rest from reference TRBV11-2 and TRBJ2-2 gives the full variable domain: EAGVAQSPRYKIIEKRQSVAFWCNPISGHATLYWYQQILGQGPKLLIQFQNNGVVDDSQLPKDRFSAERLKGVDSTLKIQPAKLEDSAVYLCASSSPETSGEAGELFFGEGSRLTVL.

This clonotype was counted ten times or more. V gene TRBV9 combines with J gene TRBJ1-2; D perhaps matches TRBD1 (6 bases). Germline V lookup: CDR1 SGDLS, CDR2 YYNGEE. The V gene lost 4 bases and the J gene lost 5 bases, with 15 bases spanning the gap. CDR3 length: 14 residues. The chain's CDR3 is CASSPSGRGYGYTF. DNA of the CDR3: TGTGCCAGCAGCCCATCCGGGAGGGGGTATGGCTACACCTTC.

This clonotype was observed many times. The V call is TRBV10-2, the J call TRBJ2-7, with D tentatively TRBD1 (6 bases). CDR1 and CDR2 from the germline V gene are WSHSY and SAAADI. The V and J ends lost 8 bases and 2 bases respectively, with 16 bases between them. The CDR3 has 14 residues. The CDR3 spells CASETGQKAYEQYF. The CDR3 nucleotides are TGCGCCAGCGAAACCGGACAGAAAGCCTACGAGCAGTACTTC.

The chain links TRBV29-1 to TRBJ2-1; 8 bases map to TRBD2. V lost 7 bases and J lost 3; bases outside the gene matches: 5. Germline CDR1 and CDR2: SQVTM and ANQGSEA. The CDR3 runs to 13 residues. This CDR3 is CSAPGLVYNEQFF. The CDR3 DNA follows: TGCAGCGCTCCGGGACTAGTCTACAATGAGCAGTTCTTC.

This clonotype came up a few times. As DNA, the CDR3 is TGTGCCAGTGGAATGCTACAGGGGGCGGAGGCTTTCTTT. Protein: CASGMLQGAEAFF. This rearrangement joins TRBV12-3 or TRBV12-4 to TRBJ1-1, with 9 bases fitting TRBD1. V lost 9 bases and J lost 11; bases outside the gene matches: 13. The CDR3 length is 13 residues.

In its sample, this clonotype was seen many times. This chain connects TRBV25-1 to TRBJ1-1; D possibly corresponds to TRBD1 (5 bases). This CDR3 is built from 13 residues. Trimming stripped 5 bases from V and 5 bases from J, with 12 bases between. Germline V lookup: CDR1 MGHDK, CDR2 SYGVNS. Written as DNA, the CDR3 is TGTGCCAGCAGTCCGGGGGTGATTACTGAAGCTTTCTTT. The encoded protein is CASSPGVITEAFF.

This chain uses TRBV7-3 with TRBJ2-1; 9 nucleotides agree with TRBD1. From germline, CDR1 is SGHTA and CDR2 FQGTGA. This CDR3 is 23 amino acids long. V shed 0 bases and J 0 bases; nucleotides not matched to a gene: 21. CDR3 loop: CASSLTQLVPGTGKIASYNEQFF. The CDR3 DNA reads TGTGCCAGCAGCTTAACCCAATTAGTCCCCGGGACAGGGAAAATAGCCTCCTACAATGAGCAGTTCTTC. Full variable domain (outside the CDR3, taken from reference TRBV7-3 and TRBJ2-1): GAGVSQTPSNKVTEKGKYVELRCDPISGHTALYWYRQSLGQGPEFLIYFQGTGAADDSGLPNDRFFAVRPEGSVSTLKIQRTERGDSAVYLCASSLTQLVPGTGKIASYNEQFFGPGTRLTVL.

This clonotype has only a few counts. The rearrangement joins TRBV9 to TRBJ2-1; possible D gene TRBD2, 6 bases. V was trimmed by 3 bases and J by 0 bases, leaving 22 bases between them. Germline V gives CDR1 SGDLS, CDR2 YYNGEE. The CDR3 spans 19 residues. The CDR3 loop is CASSGRRDLGQSSYNEQFF. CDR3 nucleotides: TGTGCCAGCAGCGGCCGCCGGGACTTAGGGCAAAGCTCCTACAATGAGCAGTTCTTC.

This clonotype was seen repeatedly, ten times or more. The CDR3 sequence: CASSSGHHEQYF. The CDR3 nucleotides read TGTGCCAGCAGTTCCGGACACCACGAGCAGTACTTC. The chain has TRBV6-5 and TRBJ2-7, with D maybe TRBD1 (5 bases). This CDR3 has 12 amino acids. Deletions cut 4 bases from V and 5 bases from J, with 9 bases between. Germline CDR1 is MNHEY and CDR2 is SVGAGI.

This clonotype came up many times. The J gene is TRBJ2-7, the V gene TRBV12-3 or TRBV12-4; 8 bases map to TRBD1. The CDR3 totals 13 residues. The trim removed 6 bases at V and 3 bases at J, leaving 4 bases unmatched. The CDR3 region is CASRNRGYYEQYF. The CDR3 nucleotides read TGTGCCAGCAGAAACAGGGGGTACTACGAGCAGTACTTC.

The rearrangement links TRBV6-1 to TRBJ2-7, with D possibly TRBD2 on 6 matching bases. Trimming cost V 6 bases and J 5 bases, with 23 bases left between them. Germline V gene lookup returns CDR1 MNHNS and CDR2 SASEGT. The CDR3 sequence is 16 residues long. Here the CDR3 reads CASSRRDWGGVHEQYF. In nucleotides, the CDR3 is TGTGCCAGCAGCCGTCGGGACTGGGGTGGGGTCCACGAGCAGTACTTC.

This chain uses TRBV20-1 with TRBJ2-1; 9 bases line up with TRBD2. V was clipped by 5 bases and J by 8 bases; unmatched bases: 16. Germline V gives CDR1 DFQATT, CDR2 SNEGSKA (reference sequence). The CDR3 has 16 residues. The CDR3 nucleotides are TGCAGTGCTTTTCCGACCGGGACTAGCACCGGCTATGAGCAGTTCTTC. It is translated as CSAFPTGTSTGYEQFF.

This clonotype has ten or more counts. CDR3 loop: CASSLGPSETQYF. The CDR3 DNA reads TGTGCCAGCAGCTTAGGCCCTTCGGAGACCCAGTACTTC. This rearrangement joins TRBV7-9 to TRBJ2-5; D is unclear. The ends were cut back, 1 base at V and 5 bases at J, with 8 bases in the middle. CDR3 size: 13 residues. Looked up from germline, CDR1 is SEHNR and CDR2 is FQNEAQ (reference sequence).

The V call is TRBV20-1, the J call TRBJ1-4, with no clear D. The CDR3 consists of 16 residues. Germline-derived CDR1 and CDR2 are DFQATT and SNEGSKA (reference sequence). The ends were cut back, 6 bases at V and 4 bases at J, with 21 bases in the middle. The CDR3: CSAPLRSAKDNEKLFF. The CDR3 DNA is TGCAGTGCCCCCCTCAGGTCCGCTAAAGATAATGAAAAACTGTTTTTT.

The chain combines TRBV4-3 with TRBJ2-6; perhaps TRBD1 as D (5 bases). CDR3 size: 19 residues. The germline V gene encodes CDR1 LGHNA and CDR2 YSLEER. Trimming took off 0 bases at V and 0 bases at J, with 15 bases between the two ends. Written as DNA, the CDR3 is TGCGCCAGCAGCCAAGAGGTACCTGAAACAGGCTCTGGGGCCAACGTCCTGACTTTC. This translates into CASSQEVPETGSGANVLTF.

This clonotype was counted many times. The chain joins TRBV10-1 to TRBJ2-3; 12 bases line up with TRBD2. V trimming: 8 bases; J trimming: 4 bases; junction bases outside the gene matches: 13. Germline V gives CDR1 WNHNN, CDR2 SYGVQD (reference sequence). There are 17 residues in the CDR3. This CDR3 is CASPKGTSGRYADTQYF. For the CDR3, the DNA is TGCGCCAGCCCCAAAGGCACTAGCGGGAGGTATGCAGATACGCAGTATTTT.